The entry below gives a single T cell receptor (beta chain) sequence along with its context. These data originate in a study of cytomegalovirus exposure and HLA in healthy donors. TCRdb's copy holds only in-frame clones and misses some; the assay was immunoSEQ multiplex PCR. This table holds under 250,000 clones, more than 75% found once. Germline loops: CDR1 MGHRA, CDR2 YSYEKL. The trim removed 5 bases at V and 9 bases at J, leaving 7 bases unmatched. This CDR3 spans 15 amino acids. The clonotype originates from a man between 18 and 29 years old in good health and CMV-seropositive. The chain has TRBV4-1 and TRBJ2-1; 13 bases are a match to TRBD2. The sample was PBMCs. DNA for the CDR3: TGCGCCAGCAGCGAACTAGCGGGAGGGGAGGCTGAGCAGTTCTTC. As protein: CASSELAGGEAEQFF.